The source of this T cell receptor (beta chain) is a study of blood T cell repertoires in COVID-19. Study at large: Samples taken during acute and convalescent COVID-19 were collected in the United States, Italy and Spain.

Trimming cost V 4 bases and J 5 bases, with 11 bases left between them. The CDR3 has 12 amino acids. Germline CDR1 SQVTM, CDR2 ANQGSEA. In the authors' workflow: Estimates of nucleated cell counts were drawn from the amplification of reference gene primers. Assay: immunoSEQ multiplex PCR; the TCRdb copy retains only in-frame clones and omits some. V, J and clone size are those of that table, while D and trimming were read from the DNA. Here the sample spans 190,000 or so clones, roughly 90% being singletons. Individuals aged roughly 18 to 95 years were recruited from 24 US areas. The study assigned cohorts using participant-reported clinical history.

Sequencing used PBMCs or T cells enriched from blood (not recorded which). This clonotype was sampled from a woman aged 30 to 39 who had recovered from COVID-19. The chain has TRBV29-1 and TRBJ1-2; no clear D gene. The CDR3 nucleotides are TGCAGCGTTGTGGACGGAGGTTATGGCTACACCTTC. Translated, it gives CSVVDGGYGYTF.